The 24 T cell receptor beta chains reported below all come from one sample, sequenced in a study of T cells after posttransplantation cyclophosphamide. TCRdb's copy holds only in-frame clones and misses some; the assay was immunoSEQ multiplex PCR. The table has approximately 30,000 clones, 85% to 95% seen once. The naive gate required viable CD3+CD4+ or CD3+CD8+ cells with CCR7+CD45RA+CD45RO-CD95-CD27+CD28+ phenotype. Sequencing was performed on naive CD4+ T cells sorted from PBMCs. All receptors come from a woman aged 55-75 years in good health, CMV-negative, and a related stem cell transplant donor.

This chain links TRBV6-7 with TRBJ2-1, with 8 bases aligning to TRBD1. TRBV6-7 is an ORF; its function is uncertain. V lost 8 bases and J lost 7; bases outside the gene matches: 4. This CDR3 has 12 residues. In DNA form, the CDR3 reads TGTGCCAGCCGGAACAGGGGGAATGAGCAGTTCTTC. It yields the protein CASRNRGNEQFF.

The chain employs TRBV30 and TRBJ1-4, with D tentatively TRBD1 (5 bases). The CDR3 consists of 13 residues. The ends were cut back, 3 bases at V and 11 bases at J, with 16 bases in the middle. Germline V CDR1 and CDR2: GTSNPN, SVGIG (reference sequence). CDR3 nucleotides: TGTGCCTGGAGGAACCCGGGGGGAGAGAAACTGTTTTTT. Translation: CAWRNPGGEKLFF.

The V gene is TRBV5-1, the J gene TRBJ2-1; 8 nucleotides agree with TRBD2. CDR1 is SGHRS, CDR2 YFSETQ, per germline. V dropped 3 bases and J dropped 2; count of bases not matched to a gene: 13. CDR3 size: 18 residues. CDR3 protein: CASSSLSGGGSPYNEQFF. DNA for the CDR3: TGCGCCAGCAGCTCGCTCTCTGGCGGGGGGTCACCCTACAATGAGCAGTTCTTC. Looking up the rest from reference TRBV5-1 and TRBJ2-1 gives the full variable domain: KAGVTQTPRYLIKTRGQQVTLSCSPISGHRSVSWYQQTPGQGLQFLFEYFSETQRNKGNFPGRFSGRQFSNSRSEMNVSTLELGDSALYLCASSSLSGGGSPYNEQFFGPGTRLTVL.

The chain recombines TRBV28 with TRBJ2-7, with D possibly TRBD2 on 6 matching bases. The CDR3 is 11 amino acids. The germline CDR1 and CDR2 sequences are MDHEN and SYDVKM. Deletions cut 5 bases from V and 10 bases from J, with 12 bases between. In DNA form, the CDR3 reads TGTGCCAGCAGTGCTTGGACTACACAGTACTTC. Translated: CASSAWTTQYF.

The chain is built from TRBV9 and TRBJ2-7, with D perhaps matching TRBD2 (5 bases). Germline assignment: CDR1 SGDLS and CDR2 YYNGEE. With 0 bases removed from V and 1 base from J, the gap between germline ends came to 8 bases. The CDR3 length is 14 residues. The CDR3 reads CASSVEPGSYEQYF. CDR3 DNA sequence: TGTGCCAGCAGCGTAGAACCGGGATCCTACGAGCAGTACTTC.

Concerning this clone: No conserved phenylalanine or tryptophan ends this CDR3, so it is likely a read error. The limits of the CDR3 on the DNA are not certain, so only TCRdb's listed CDR3 is given. The chain uses TRBV12-2 and TRBJ1-1. TRBV12-2 is a recognized pseudogene. The CDR3 spans 9 residues, counting both ends. The CDR3 reads CASRFGRGI.

J is TRBJ2-1 and V is TRBV9; 10 bases are a match to TRBD2. CDR1 is SGDLS, CDR2 YYNGEE, per germline. There are 15 residues in the CDR3. With 0 bases clipped from V and 4 bases from J, the junction kept 1 base outside the gene matches. CDR3 nucleotides: TGTGCCAGCAGCGTAGGGACTAGCGGTTACAATGAGCAGTTCTTC. Encoded protein: CASSVGTSGYNEQFF.

A single count supports this clone. The rearrangement links TRBV11-3 to TRBJ2-3; TRBD2 aligns across 11 bases. The CDR3 runs 16 residues. CDR1 and CDR2 (germline): SGHNT, YENEEA. Germline trimming cut 2 bases from V and 5 bases from J; bases unmatched to any gene: 6. The CDR3 protein is CASSLSNSGRGDTQYF. DNA of the CDR3: TGTGCCAGCAGCTTATCGAATAGCGGGAGGGGAGATACGCAGTATTTT. The complete variable domain, with remaining parts taken from reference TRBV11-3 and TRBJ2-3, reads EAGVVQSPRYKIIEKKQPVAFWCNPISGHNTLYWYLQNLGQGPELLIRYENEEAVDDSQLPKDRFSAERLKGVDSTLKIQPAELGDSAVYLCASSLSNSGRGDTQYFGPGTRLTVL.

This clone was observed once. This rearrangement joins TRBV2 to TRBJ2-1; tentatively, D is TRBD2 (6 bases). The CDR3 covers 12 residues. Germline CDR1 SNHLY, CDR2 FYNNEI. Trimming pared 8 bases from V and 7 bases from J, leaving 12 bases between. As DNA, the CDR3 is TGTGCCAGCGGGACTCAATATAATGAGCAGTTCTTC. The encoded protein is CASGTQYNEQFF. The complete variable domain, with remaining parts taken from reference TRBV2 and TRBJ2-1, reads EPEVTQTPSHQVTQMGQEVILRCVPISNHLYFYWYRQILGQKVEFLVSFYNNEISEKSEIFDDQFSVERPDGSNFTLKIRSTKLEDSAMYFCASGTQYNEQFFGPGTRLTVL.

The chain combines TRBV19 with TRBJ2-1, with 7 bases matching TRBD2. CDR3 length equals 15 residues. The trim removed 6 bases at V and 1 base at J, leaving 6 bases unmatched. The V gene's germline CDR1 is LNHDA and CDR2 SQIVND (reference sequence). CDR3 loop: CASSAGVVSYNEQFF. The DNA of the CDR3 is TGTGCCAGTAGCGCGGGAGTGGTTTCCTACAATGAGCAGTTCTTC. Combining the CDR3 with reference TRBV19 and TRBJ2-1 gives the whole variable domain DGGITQSPKYLFRKEGQNVTLSCEQNLNHDAMYWYRQDPGQGLRLIYYSQIVNDFQKGDIAEGYSVSREKKESFPLTVTSAQKNPTAFYLCASSAGVVSYNEQFFGPGTRLTVL.

The chain has TRBV5-1 and TRBJ2-1; the D gene is possibly TRBD2 (7 bases). Germline V lookup: CDR1 SGHRS, CDR2 YFSETQ. This CDR3 region has 16 residues. V was clipped by 4 bases and J by 0 bases, with 14 bases between them. In DNA, the CDR3 is TGCGCCAGCAGCCCCCAGGCGGGGGCCTCCTACAATGAGCAGTTCTTC. This codes for CASSPQAGASYNEQFF. The full variable domain, rest sourced from reference TRBV5-1 and TRBJ2-1, is KAGVTQTPRYLIKTRGQQVTLSCSPISGHRSVSWYQQTPGQGLQFLFEYFSETQRNKGNFPGRFSGRQFSNSRSEMNVSTLELGDSALYLCASSPQAGASYNEQFFGPGTRLTVL.

This chain connects TRBV5-1 to TRBJ1-1; 11 bases match TRBD1. Germline loops: CDR1 SGHRS, CDR2 YFSETQ. There are 14 residues in the CDR3. V dropped 4 bases and J dropped 5; count of bases not matched to a gene: 4. The CDR3 region has the DNA TGCGCCAGCAGCGGACAGGGGGCGGGTACTGAAGCTTTCTTT. The encoded protein is CASSGQGAGTEAFF.

The V gene is TRBV27, the J gene TRBJ2-7, with D maybe TRBD2 (6 bases). CDR3 length: 13 residues. Germline lookup yields CDR1 MNHEY and CDR2 SMNVEV (reference sequence). Trimming left V 4 bases short and J 8 bases short, with 15 bases between. The CDR3 DNA sequence: TGTGCCAGCAGTTCGGGCGGGACGACGAAGCAGTACTTC. It translates to CASSSGGTTKQYF.

This chain connects TRBV18 to TRBJ1-2; 9 bases agree with TRBD1. CDR3 size: 16 residues. The J segment lost 4 bases and the V segment lost 8 bases, leaving 14 bases of the junction unmatched. Germline V gene sequence: CDR1 KGHSH, CDR2 LQKENI. DNA for the CDR3: TGTGCCAGCCAGCCTCGGACGGGGACAGGGAGCTATGGCTACACCTTC. Its translation: CASQPRTGTGSYGYTF.

As to this clone: Germline is not matched at one junction end, which may reflect a read error. V and J are TRBV9 and TRBJ1-2, with 9 bases matching TRBD1. Germline CDR1 and CDR2: SGDLS and YYNGEE. The CDR3 totals 15 residues. For the CDR3, the DNA is TGTGCCAGCAGGGTAGCCCCACAGGGGGCAGGAGGCTACACCTTC. Protein: CASRVAPQGAGGYTF.

The rearrangement joins TRBV5-1 to TRBJ2-3, with 8 bases fitting TRBD2. Germline V gene sequence: CDR1 SGHRS, CDR2 YFSETQ. The CDR3 is 16 residues long. J gave up 4 bases and V 3 bases, and 10 bases lay outside the gene matches. The CDR3 DNA follows: TGCGCCAGCAGCTCGTTAAGCGGGAGTACCGCAGATACGCAGTATTTT. Its protein is CASSSLSGSTADTQYF.

The chain has TRBV29-1 and TRBJ2-1; D is uncertain. CDR1 and CDR2 from the germline V gene are SQVTM and ANQGSEA. The ends were cut back, 5 bases at V and 9 bases at J, with 8 bases in the middle. The CDR3 runs 10 residues. The CDR3 here is CSVRPGEQFF. CDR3 DNA sequence: TGCAGCGTTCGGCCAGGTGAGCAGTTCTTC.

The chain is built from TRBV6-5 and TRBJ2-5; D possibly corresponds to TRBD2 (6 bases). CDR1 and CDR2 from the germline V gene are MNHEY and SVGAGI. This CDR3 region has 15 residues. V lost 6 bases and J 5 bases, leaving 19 bases between the germline ends. The chain's CDR3 is CASSPVGGMGETQYF. The CDR3 region has the DNA TGTGCCAGCAGCCCGGTCGGGGGAATGGGGGAGACCCAGTACTTC.

The chain couples TRBV19 to TRBJ2-3, with 8 bases that match TRBD1. Per germline, CDR1 LNHDA and CDR2 SQIVND (reference sequence). The CDR3 is 14 residues long. V gave up 7 bases and J gave up 3 bases; unmatched junction bases: 6. The CDR3 nucleotides are TGTGCCAGTATCCCCCGGGACAGGACAGATACGCAGTATTTT. Protein product: CASIPRDRTDTQYF.

The genes are TRBV5-1 and TRBJ2-7, with 8 bases that match TRBD1. This CDR3 is 14 amino acids long. Trimming removed 4 bases from V and 3 bases from J; junction bases left unmatched: 6. Germline lookup yields CDR1 SGHRS and CDR2 YFSETQ. This CDR3 reads CASSLGDRSYEQYF. The DNA of the CDR3 is TGCGCCAGCAGCCTGGGGGACAGGAGCTACGAGCAGTACTTC.

This sequence joins TRBV18 and TRBJ1-1, with D unresolved. There are 14 residues in the CDR3. Germline V CDR1 and CDR2: KGHSH, LQKENI. The germline V and J ends were trimmed by 2 bases and 0 bases, with 7 bases remaining between them. The CDR3 spells CASSPSTLNTEAFF. The CDR3 DNA follows: TGTGCCAGCTCACCATCGACACTGAACACTGAAGCTTTCTTT.

Concerning this clone: Other DNA sequences of this sample code for an identical CDR3. V is TRBV6-1 and J is TRBJ2-4; perhaps TRBD2 as D (6 bases). Trimming took off 1 base at V and 0 bases at J, with 16 bases between the two ends. In germline, CDR1 is MNHNS, CDR2 SASEGT. The CDR3 covers 18 residues. This chain's CDR3 is CASSEGYRGGLAKNIQYF. The DNA for the CDR3 is TGTGCCAGCAGTGAAGGATACCGTGGGGGACTAGCCAAAAACATTCAGTACTTC.

This clone was detected once. The V gene is TRBV2, the J gene TRBJ2-3, with a weak D call TRBD1 (6 bases). Germline V gene data show CDR1 as SNHLY and CDR2 as FYNNEI. V lost 4 bases and J lost 4, with 6 bases in between. The CDR3 is made up of 12 amino acids. The CDR3 nucleotides read TGTGCCAGCAGTGGACAGGCAGATACGCAGTATTTT. This gives the protein CASSGQADTQYF. The variable domain in full, completed from reference TRBV2 and TRBJ2-3, reads EPEVTQTPSHQVTQMGQEVILRCVPISNHLYFYWYRQILGQKVEFLVSFYNNEISEKSEIFDDQFSVERPDGSNFTLKIRSTKLEDSAMYFCASSGQADTQYFGPGTRLTVL.

The chain combines TRBV29-1 with TRBJ2-7, with D uncertain. Trimming shortened V by 7 bases and J by 5 bases, and 9 bases separated the two germline ends. The germline V gene encodes CDR1 SQVTM and CDR2 ANQGSEA. The CDR3 extends over 10 amino acids. The CDR3 bases are TGCAGCGCCCCAGCGAACGAGCAGTACTTC. Translated: CSAPANEQYF.